These T cell receptor beta chains were read from a single sample in a study of blood T cell repertoires in COVID-19. Method: immunoSEQ multiplex PCR; TCRdb's copy keeps in-frame clones and lacks some. Of tens of thousands of clones listed, around 88% were seen once; the top ten hold 5.2%. The sample consisted of peripheral blood. The receptors derive from a human donor in a cohort sampled during active COVID-19. The CDR3 runs from the conserved cysteine through the conserved F or W. The D gene is left open where the match is weak. A clone size is listed for some rows: how often the clone was seen (once, few, many), or a class if it is expanded.

D gene	V gene	J gene	clone size	CDR3 DNA	CDR3 protein
TRBD2	TRBV4-1	TRBJ2-3	.	TGCGCCAGCAGCTACCGCGGGGGGACCACAGATACGCAGTATTTT	CASSYRGGTTDTQYF
TRBD2	TRBV3-1/TRBV3-2	TRBJ2-6	.	TGTGCCAGCAGCCGGACTAGCTCTGGGGCCAACGTCCTGACTTTC	CASSRTSSGANVLTF
TRBD2	TRBV11-2	TRBJ2-1	.	TGTGCCAGCAGCATTATAGCGGGGGGGCACGCTGAGCAGTTCTTC	CASSIIAGGHAEQFF
TRBD1	TRBV18	TRBJ2-7	.	TGTGCCAGCTCACCCGAGGGGGCGATTTCCTACGAGCAGTACTTC	CASSPEGAISYEQYF
.	TRBV7-9	TRBJ2-3	.	TGTGCCAGCAGCTTAGAGACGAGCGCAGATACGCAGTATTTT	CASSLETSADTQYF
TRBD2	TRBV4-1	TRBJ2-3	.	TGCGCCAGCAGCCGCGCCGGGACTAGCGAACGAGCAGATACGCAGTATTTT	CASSRAGTSERADTQYF
.	TRBV7-8	TRBJ2-7	.	TGTGCCAGCACCCTTTTGGTGGGGCAATACGAGCAGTACTTC	CASTLLVGQYEQYF
TRBD2	TRBV25-1	TRBJ2-2	.	TGTGCCAGCACTCCTCGGGGGGCCGGGGAGCTGTTTTTT	CASTPRGAGELFF
TRBD1	TRBV10-1	TRBJ1-1	few	TGCGCCAGCAGTGATTCCGGACAGGGAAGACCTGAAGCTTTCTTT	CASSDSGQGRPEAFF
.	TRBV3-1/TRBV3-2	TRBJ2-1	.	TGTGCCAGCAGCCAATCGGCCGGGTTGTTCTTC	CASSQSAGLFF
TRBD1	TRBV30	TRBJ1-1	.	TGTGCCTGGCTGGGACAGACGAACACTGAAGCTTTCTTT	CAWLGQTNTEAFF
TRBD1	TRBV11-2	TRBJ1-5	.	TGTGCCAGCAGCCAGGACAGGGGTTACAATCAGCCCCAGCATTTT	CASSQDRGYNQPQHF
.	TRBV3-1/TRBV3-2	TRBJ1-6	.	TGTGCCAGCAGTCCAGGGTTCTCACCCCTCCACTTT	CASSPGFSPLHF
.	TRBV7-2	TRBJ1-5	.	TGTGCCAGCAGCCCCGACAGGAATCAGCCCCAGCATTTT	CASSPDRNQPQHF
TRBD2	TRBV5-1	TRBJ2-5	.	TGCGCCAGCCAAACCGGGACTAGCTTTGAGACCCAGTACTTC	CASQTGTSFETQYF
.	TRBV10-2	TRBJ2-2	.	TGCGCCAGCAGTACGCAGGGGTCCGGGGAGCTGTTTTTT	CASSTQGSGELFF